This TCR beta chain appears in the sequencing data of a study of T cell repertoires in cytomegalovirus infection. For the study at large: The public TCR beta signatures pointed to both CMV infection and matching HLA type.

General study findings and limits: HLA-C-restricted CMV-specific TCR beta clonotypes prevailed in the ex vivo response. The study identified carriers of CMV plus the relevant HLA from cumulative public TCR beta family frequency.

TCRdb ran MiXCR on the reads and lists one entry per CDR3 protein. The profile shows roughly 250,000 distinct CDR3 sequences, approximately 22% of them singletons. This clonotype has more than one count but fewer than ten. Its cognate antigen is unknown. Sequenced sample: CD8+ T cells from PBMCs. This clonotype was obtained from a human donor in good health (CMV status not recorded). Some clones in this sample may be carry-over from other donors' samples.

The CDR3 DNA sequence: TGCAGCGTTGGAGACAGTAACACCGGGGAGCTGTTTTTT. Translation gives CSVGDSNTGELFF. V usage is TRBV29-1 and J usage is TRBJ2-2, with D perhaps TRBD1 (5 bases). The CDR3 covers 13 residues. Germline lookup yields CDR1 SQVTM and CDR2 ANQGSEA. With 4 bases removed from V and 2 bases from J, the gap between germline ends came to 8 bases.